The present entry profiles one T cell receptor beta chain with its context. Its target is not known. The sample comes from a study of CXCR3-negative and CXCR3-positive naive CD8 T cells. Regarding the study as a whole: High diversity, comparable across both naive subsets, contrasted with much lower diversity in memory CD8+ cells. Naive CXCR3-negative cells resembled naive CXCR3-positive cells in TRBV-TRBJ usage; memory cells differed.

This CDR3 spans 19 amino acids. Libraries of TRB cDNA were made by 5' RACE and carried UMIs. TCRdb reprocessed the 5' RACE reads; each CDR3 protein has one entry and no DNA is given. With about 62,000 distinct CDR3 sequences in the sample, the ten largest clones hold more than 4%. Sequencing was done on a sample of naive CXCR3- CD8+ T cells from blood. Subset specified: CD45RO-CCR7+CD27+CD95- naive CD8+ T cells lacking CXCR3 (TNR3-). The gene calls are TRBV21-1 and TRBJ2-1; the TCRdb D gene call, TRBD1, has no DNA to confirm it. TRBV21-1 is labeled a pseudogene. The clonotype originates from a human donor in good health. Some clones in this sample may be carry-over from other donors' samples. The chain's CDR3 is CASSPKREDRGYINNEQFF.